What follows are 29 T cell receptor beta chains derived from one specimen sequenced in a study of blood T cells in healthy people across ages. Next came a second PCR, run for about 7 to 11 cycles, which used a sample-barcoded 5' primer along with a J-beta primer mix. MiXCR was run by TCRdb on the 5' RACE reads, yielding one entry per CDR3 protein. The sample holds about 930,000 distinct CDR3 sequences, 29% seen once. The sample was also reused in another study, on T cells of mothers and their children.

Sequencing used blood. The receptors shown here come from a woman aged 40 to 50 in good health.

This clonotype was found many times. The chain carries TRBV29-1 and TRBJ1-2, with TRBD1 matching over 10 bases. CDR3 length equals 12 residues. After removal of 4 bases from V and 7 bases from J, the junction contained 3 bases not matched to a gene. CDR1 and CDR2 (germline): SQVTM, ANQGSEA. In nucleotides, the CDR3 is TGCAGCGTTGGGGGACAGGGGTTTGGCTACACCTTC. Its translation: CSVGGQGFGYTF.

As regards this clonotype: This may be a read error, as it is one base from a much larger clone. The chain recombines TRBV6-2 or TRBV6-3 with TRBJ2-7; 7 bases match TRBD1. CDR3 length: 13 amino acids. V shed 10 bases, J shed 0 bases, and the junction held 6 bases outside the gene matches. Germline CDR1 is MNHEY and CDR2 is SVGEGT. CDR3 region: CAIQTGNSYEQYF. The DNA of the CDR3 is TGTGCCATCCAGACAGGGAACTCCTACGAGCAGTACTTC.

This clonotype has a handful of counts. The V call is TRBV7-2, the J call TRBJ2-5; D not certain. Germline CDR1 and CDR2: SGHTA and FQGNSA. The CDR3 loop spans 15 amino acids. The V end was cut by 6 bases, the J end by 0 bases, with 14 bases between. The CDR3, as DNA: TGTGCCAGCAGATCCGCCAATATGGACCAAGAGACCCAGTACTTC. Amino acids: CASRSANMDQETQYF.

This chain joins TRBV6-1 and TRBJ2-3; D possibly corresponds to TRBD1 (6 bases). CDR1 and CDR2 (germline): MNHNS, SASEGT. V was pared by 5 bases and J by 0 bases, with 21 bases between. The CDR3 covers 18 residues. CDR3 residues: CASSLTAMGALSTDTQYF. For the CDR3, the DNA is TGTGCCAGCAGTCTCACGGCCATGGGGGCCCTAAGCACAGATACGCAGTATTTT.

The DNA of the CDR3 is TGTGCCAGCAGTGAAGGAGGGACAGGGAGCAACGAGCAGTACTTC. It translates to CASSEGGTGSNEQYF. V and J are TRBV2 and TRBJ2-5, with TRBD1 matching over 9 bases. The J call may be wrong; the DNA end is better matched by TRBJ2-7. From germline, CDR1 is SNHLY and CDR2 FYNNEI. This CDR3 region has 15 residues.

This clonotype has only a few counts. This could be a read error, since a much larger clone is one nucleotide away. The V call is TRBV7-9, the J call TRBJ2-7, with 7 bases identical to TRBD1. Germline CDR1 and CDR2: SEHNR and FQNEAQ (reference sequence). This CDR3 spans 15 amino acids. As DNA, the CDR3 is TGTGCCAGCAGCCTGATGGGGGACAGAACCTACGGGCAGTACTTC. It translates to CASSLMGDRTYGQYF.

As regards this clonotype: The junction does not match germline at one end; this may be a read error. The CDR3 DNA sequence: TGTGCCAGCAGCCTAGCCGGGACCCTCAACACCGGGGAGCTGTTTTTT. Translation: CASSLAGTLNTGELFF. The chain carries TRBV7-2 and TRBJ2-2; D is possibly TRBD1 or TRBD2 (5 bases each). CDR3 size: 16 residues. Germline CDR1 reads SGHTA; CDR2 reads FQGNSA.

As for this clonotype: An end of the junction differs from the germline gene, which may be a read error. The chain employs TRBV9 and TRBJ1-3, with D unclear. The CDR3 is made up of 12 amino acids. Germline V lookup: CDR1 SGDLS, CDR2 YYNGEE. The CDR3 reads CASSVEENTIYF. The CDR3 DNA sequence: TGTGCCAGCAGCGTAGAGGAAAACACTATATATTTT. The entire variable domain, with the rest obtained from reference TRBV9 and TRBJ1-3, is as follows: DSGVTQTPKHLITATGQRVTLRCSPRSGDLSVYWYQQSLDQGLQFLIQYYNGEERAKGNILERFSAQQFPDLHSELNLSSLELGDSALYFCASSVEENTIYFGEGSWLTVV.

CDR3 in DNA: TGTGCCAGCAGTGACTCCGGGGCTTCACCCCTCCACTTT. It codes for CASSDSGASPLHF. This chain links TRBV6-4 with TRBJ1-6; D might be TRBD1 (5 bases). The ends were cut back, 0 bases at V and 9 bases at J, with 6 bases in the middle. Germline CDR1 is MRHNA and CDR2 is SNTAGT. The CDR3 loop spans 13 amino acids.

As to this clonotype: This may be a read error: a much more frequent sequence differs by one nucleotide. The chain uses TRBV7-6 and TRBJ1-2, with TRBD1 as a possible D gene (5 bases). From germline, CDR1 is SGHVS and CDR2 FNYEAQ. V lost 5 bases and J lost 0, with 16 bases in between. The CDR3 contains 16 residues. CDR3 sequence: CASSPTCGRANYGYTF. The CDR3 nucleotides are TGTGCCAGCAGCCCGACTTGTGGCAGGGCTAACTATGGCTACACCTTC. Variable domain in full (rest from reference TRBV7-6 and TRBJ1-2): GAGVSQSPRYKVTKRGQDVALRCDPISGHVSLYWYRQALGQGPEFLTYFNYEAQQDKSGLPNDRFSAERPEGSISTLTIQRTEQRDSAMYRCASSPTCGRANYGYTFGSGTRLTVV.

This clonotype showed up many times. This chain joins TRBV4-1 and TRBJ2-7; 11 bases line up with TRBD2. The V gene's germline CDR1 is MGHRA and CDR2 YSYEKL. The ends lost 0 bases at V and 4 bases at J; junction bases unmatched: 8. This CDR3 is 17 amino acids long. DNA for the CDR3: TGCGCCAGCAGCCAAGAAATCCAGACTAGCGGGGATTACGAGCAGTACTTC. Residues: CASSQEIQTSGDYEQYF.

Only a few counts were recorded for this clonotype. This sequence may be a read error, since a much larger clone differs from it by one base. This chain uses TRBV9 with TRBJ2-7, with a weak D call TRBD2 (7 bases). The CDR3 sequence is 14 residues long. The germline CDR1 and CDR2 sequences are SGDLS and YYNGEE. Trimming stripped 3 bases from V and 2 bases from J, with 12 bases between. The CDR3 sequence is CASSGGGGTYEQYF. The DNA for the CDR3 is TGTGCCAGCAGCGGAGGGGGAGGGACCTACGAGCAGTACTTC.

The V and J genes are TRBV19 and TRBJ1-2; D unresolved. The V end lost 7 bases, the J end lost 2 bases, and 17 bases lay between the germline ends. This CDR3 region has 15 residues. The V gene's germline CDR1 is LNHDA and CDR2 SQIVND (reference sequence). CDR3 residues: CASTVLGATNYGYTF. For the CDR3, the DNA is TGTGCCAGTACTGTTTTGGGAGCGACGAACTATGGCTACACCTTC.

This clonotype was observed many times. The chain couples TRBV7-9 to TRBJ2-5; D not certain. The germline V gene encodes CDR1 SEHNR and CDR2 FQNEAQ (reference sequence). This CDR3 has 15 amino acids. Trimming pared 6 bases from V and 3 bases from J, leaving 17 bases between. The CDR3 loop is CASSQPLGVEETQYF. Written as DNA, the CDR3 is TGTGCCAGCAGTCAACCCCTGGGTGTCGAAGAGACCCAGTACTTC. Together with reference TRBV7-9 and TRBJ2-5, the CDR3 gives the full variable domain: DTGVSQNPRHKITKRGQNVTFRCDPISEHNRLYWYRQTLGQGPEFLTYFQNEAQLEKSRLLSDRFSAERPKGSFSTLEIQRTEQGDSAMYLCASSQPLGVEETQYFGPGTRLLVL.

The rearrangement joins TRBV9 to TRBJ1-1; no clear D. Germline CDR1 and CDR2: SGDLS and YYNGEE. V lost 3 bases to trimming and J lost 5 bases, with 14 bases between them. The CDR3 loop spans 14 amino acids. The CDR3 sequence is CASSGHSTGTEAFF. In DNA, the CDR3 is TGTGCCAGCAGCGGACACAGTACGGGGACTGAAGCTTTCTTT.

This clonotype was seen ten or more times. V is TRBV7-2 and J is TRBJ2-2; TRBD2 is a possible D gene (5 bases). V lost 4 bases, J lost 3 bases, and 12 bases lay in between. This CDR3 has 15 amino acids. The V gene's germline CDR1 is SGHTA and CDR2 FQGNSA. The chain's CDR3 is CASSSVGGDTGELFF. The CDR3 DNA reads TGTGCCAGCAGCTCCGTAGGAGGCGACACCGGGGAGCTGTTTTTT.

This chain joins TRBV15 and TRBJ1-4, with D maybe TRBD1 (6 bases). The V end was cut by 5 bases, the J end by 7 bases, with 14 bases between. This CDR3 comprises 14 residues. Per germline, CDR1 LNHNV and CDR2 YYDKDF (reference sequence). The CDR3 here is CATSVVRGFEKLFF. CDR3 nucleotide sequence: TGTGCCACCAGCGTCGTCAGGGGATTTGAAAAACTGTTTTTT.

This chain links TRBV11-2 with TRBJ2-6; 7 nucleotides line up with TRBD1. Germline V gene sequence: CDR1 SGHAT, CDR2 FQNNGV. The V segment lost 3 bases and the J segment 2 bases; nucleotides outside the gene matches: 1. This CDR3 spans 15 amino acids. This CDR3 reads CASSFDRAGANVLTF. In nucleotides, the CDR3 is TGTGCCAGCAGCTTTGACAGGGCTGGGGCCAACGTCCTGACTTTC.

The chain couples TRBV2 to TRBJ1-2; D is unresolved. V was pared by 6 bases and J by 7 bases, with 9 bases between. Per germline, CDR1 SNHLY and CDR2 FYNNEI. This CDR3 is 11 amino acids long. The CDR3 DNA is TGTGCCAGCAGAGGGCCGCGTGGCTACACCTTC. Translation: CASRGPRGYTF.

The rearrangement joins TRBV20-1 to TRBJ2-5, with D maybe TRBD2 (6 bases). This CDR3 comprises 13 residues. Germline values: CDR1 DFQATT, CDR2 SNEGSKA (reference sequence). The ends were cut back, 3 bases at V and 5 bases at J, with 13 bases in the middle. DNA of the CDR3: TGCAGTGCTAGGGGGTGGAGCGGGGAGACCCAGTACTTC. It translates to CSARGWSGETQYF.

This clonotype was counted only a few times. Just one base apart from a much larger clone, this may be a read error. The V and J genes are TRBV20-1 and TRBJ2-5, with D possibly matching TRBD2 (6 bases). Trimming removed 0 bases from V and 9 bases from J, with 20 bases in between. The CDR3 extends over 15 amino acids. Germline lookup yields CDR1 DFQATT and CDR2 SNEGSKA (reference sequence). For the CDR3, the DNA is TGCAGTGCTAGAGATGGAAATTCGAACTGGGAGGCCCAGTACTTC. Translated, it gives CSARDGNSNWEAQYF.

This clonotype is medium-sized by share. The V call is TRBV21-1, the J call TRBJ2-1; whether TRBD2, the table's D call, matches the DNA was not checked. TRBV21-1 is a known pseudogene. The CDR3 has 20 residues. CDR3 coding DNA: TGTGCCAGCAGCCGATTACCCCTGATAGTCCCCAGGGGATCCTACAATGAGCAGTTCTTC. Protein sequence: CASSRLPLIVPRGSYNEQFF.

The table lists this clonotype with a few counts. The rearrangement uses TRBV4-3 and TRBJ2-5; weak D call: TRBD2 (6 bases). The V gene's germline CDR1 is LGHNA and CDR2 YSLEER. Trimming left V 0 bases short and J 7 bases short, with 9 bases between. The CDR3 totals 13 residues. The CDR3 protein is CASSQEGSGTQYF. CDR3 sequence (DNA): TGCGCCAGCAGCCAAGAGGGTAGCGGGACCCAGTACTTC.

This clonotype was seen more than once but under ten times. V and J are TRBV7-2 and TRBJ1-6; possibly TRBD1 for D (6 bases). Germline lookup yields CDR1 SGHTA and CDR2 FQGNSA. V lost 5 bases to trimming and J lost 10 bases, with 12 bases between them. There are 13 residues in the CDR3. The chain's CDR3 is CASSQQGGSPLHF. The CDR3 DNA follows: TGTGCCAGCAGCCAACAGGGCGGGTCACCCCTCCACTTT.

This clonotype was counted between two and nine times. V gene TRBV12-3 or TRBV12-4 combines with J gene TRBJ1-4, with D uncertain. The CDR3 runs 14 residues. Trimming stripped 1 base from V and 4 bases from J, with 7 bases between. CDR3 nucleotide sequence: TGTGCCAGCAGTTTAGGGCAGAATAATGAAAAACTGTTTTTT. Protein product: CASSLGQNNEKLFF.

The J gene is TRBJ2-7, the V gene TRBV5-1, with unresolved D. This CDR3 has 14 amino acids. The germline CDR1 and CDR2 sequences are SGHRS and YFSETQ. The V gene lost 4 bases and the J gene lost 2 bases, with 13 bases spanning the gap. CDR3 in amino acids: CASSPGVAAYEQYF. The CDR3 bases are TGCGCCAGCAGCCCGGGCGTTGCTGCCTACGAGCAGTACTTC.

In its sample, this clonotype was seen many times. This chain uses TRBV20-1 with TRBJ1-2, with 10 bases identical to TRBD1. The J segment lost 6 bases and the V segment lost 6 bases, leaving 4 bases of the junction unmatched. This CDR3 has 12 residues. Germline CDR1 DFQATT, CDR2 SNEGSKA (reference sequence). The CDR3 reads CSAVTGGDGYTF. In DNA form, the CDR3 reads TGCAGTGCAGTGACAGGGGGCGATGGCTACACCTTC.

Turning to this clonotype: A much bigger clone sits one base away, suggesting this may be a read error. J is TRBJ2-5 and V is TRBV20-1; D could derive from TRBD1 or TRBD2 (5 bases each). V lost 5 bases to trimming and J lost 1 base, with 14 bases between them. The V gene's germline CDR1 is DFQATT and CDR2 SNEGSKA (reference sequence). The CDR3 is 14 amino acids. CDR3: CSAGGGAVQETQYF. As DNA, the CDR3 is TGCAGTGCTGGAGGTGGGGCAGTCCAAGAGACCCAGTACTTC.

The rearrangement joins TRBV6-1 to TRBJ2-1; TRBD2 aligns across 15 bases. Judging by the DNA end, TRBJ2-7 fits better; the J call may be wrong. Germline CDR1 MNHNS, CDR2 SASEGT. CDR3 length: 19 residues. CDR3: CASSLAGTSGGSSYNEQYF. The CDR3, as DNA: TGTGCCAGCAGCCTTGCCGGGACTAGCGGGGGGAGCTCCTACAATGAGCAGTACTTC.